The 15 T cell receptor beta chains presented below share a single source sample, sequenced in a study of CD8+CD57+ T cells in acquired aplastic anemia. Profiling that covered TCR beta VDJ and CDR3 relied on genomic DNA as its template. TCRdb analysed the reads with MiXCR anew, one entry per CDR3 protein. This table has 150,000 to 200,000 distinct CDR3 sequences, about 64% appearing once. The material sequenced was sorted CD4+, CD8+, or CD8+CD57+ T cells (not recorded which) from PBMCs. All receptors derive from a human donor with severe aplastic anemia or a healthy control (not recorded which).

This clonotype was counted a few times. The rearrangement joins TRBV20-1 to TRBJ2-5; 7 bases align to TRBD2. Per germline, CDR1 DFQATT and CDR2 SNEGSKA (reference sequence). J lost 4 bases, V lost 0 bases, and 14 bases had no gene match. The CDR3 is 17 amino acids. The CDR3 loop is CSARDYVSLERGETQYF. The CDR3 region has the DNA TGCAGTGCTAGAGACTATGTATCCTTAGAGCGGGGAGAGACCCAGTACTTC.

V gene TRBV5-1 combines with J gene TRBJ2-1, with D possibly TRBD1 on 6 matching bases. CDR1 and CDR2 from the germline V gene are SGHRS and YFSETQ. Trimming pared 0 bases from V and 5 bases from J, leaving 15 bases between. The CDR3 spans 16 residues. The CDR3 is CASSLVRGGRNNEQFF. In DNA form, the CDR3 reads TGCGCCAGCAGCTTGGTGAGAGGGGGACGGAACAATGAGCAGTTCTTC. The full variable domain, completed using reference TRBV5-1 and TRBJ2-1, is KAGVTQTPRYLIKTRGQQVTLSCSPISGHRSVSWYQQTPGQGLQFLFEYFSETQRNKGNFPGRFSGRQFSNSRSEMNVSTLELGDSALYLCASSLVRGGRNNEQFFGPGTRLTVL.

CDR3 in amino acids: CASSVQGKTGELFF. The CDR3, as DNA: TGTGCCAGCAGTGTACAGGGAAAGACCGGGGAGCTGTTTTTT. The rearrangement joins TRBV2 to TRBJ2-2; tentative D call: TRBD1 (6 bases). Trimming pared 4 bases from V and 5 bases from J, leaving 11 bases between. This CDR3 comprises 14 residues. In germline, CDR1 is SNHLY, CDR2 FYNNEI.

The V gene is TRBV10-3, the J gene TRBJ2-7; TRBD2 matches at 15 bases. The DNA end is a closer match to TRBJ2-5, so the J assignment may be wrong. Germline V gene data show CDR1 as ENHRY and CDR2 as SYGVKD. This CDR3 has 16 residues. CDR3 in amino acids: CAISKGLAGGQETQYF. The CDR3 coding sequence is TGTGCCATCAGTAAGGGACTAGCGGGGGGCCAAGAGACCCAGTACTTC.

CDR3 protein: CSARDRDWGGTGELFF. CDR3 nucleotide sequence: TGCAGTGCTAGAGATCGCGACTGGGGAGGAACCGGGGAGCTGTTTTTT. The chain combines TRBV20-1 with TRBJ2-2, with D perhaps TRBD2 (6 bases). V was trimmed by 0 bases and J by 5 bases, leaving 16 bases between them. In germline, CDR1 is DFQATT, CDR2 SNEGSKA (reference sequence). The CDR3 runs to 16 residues.

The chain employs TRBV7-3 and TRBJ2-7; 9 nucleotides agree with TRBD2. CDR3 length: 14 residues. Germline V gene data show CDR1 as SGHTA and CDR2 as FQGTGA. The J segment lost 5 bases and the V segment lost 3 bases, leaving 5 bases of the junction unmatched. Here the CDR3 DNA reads TGTGCCAGCAGCTTGGCGGGACTAGCTAACGAGCAGTACTTC. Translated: CASSLAGLANEQYF.

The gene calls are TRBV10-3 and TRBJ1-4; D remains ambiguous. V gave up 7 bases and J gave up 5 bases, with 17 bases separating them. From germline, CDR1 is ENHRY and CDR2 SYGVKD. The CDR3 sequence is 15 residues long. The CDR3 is CAIKDGSAGNEKLFF. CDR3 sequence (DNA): TGTGCCATCAAGGACGGGAGCGCCGGCAATGAAAAACTGTTTTTT.

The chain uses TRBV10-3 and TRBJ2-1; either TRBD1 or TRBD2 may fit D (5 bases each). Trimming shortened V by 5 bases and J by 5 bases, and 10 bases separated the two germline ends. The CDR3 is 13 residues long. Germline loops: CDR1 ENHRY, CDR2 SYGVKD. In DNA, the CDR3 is TGTGCCATCAGTAAAGGGACGGACAATGAGCAGTTCTTC. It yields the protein CAISKGTDNEQFF.

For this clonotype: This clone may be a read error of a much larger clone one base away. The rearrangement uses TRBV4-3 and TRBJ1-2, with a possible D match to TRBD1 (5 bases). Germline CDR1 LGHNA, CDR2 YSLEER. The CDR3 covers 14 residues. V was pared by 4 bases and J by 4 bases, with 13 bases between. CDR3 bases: TGCGCCAGCAGCCCCCTTGGGGGGGGCTATGGCTACACCTTC. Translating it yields CASSPLGGGYGYTF.

The CDR3 DNA is TGTGCCAGCAGCCAGACTAGCGGGAGATACGAGCAGTACTTC. It translates to CASSQTSGRYEQYF. The chain employs TRBV11-3 and TRBJ2-7; 12 bases agree with TRBD2. J was trimmed by 4 bases and V by 5 bases; bases with no gene match: 3. Germline CDR1 is SGHNT and CDR2 is YENEEA. The CDR3 length is 14 residues.

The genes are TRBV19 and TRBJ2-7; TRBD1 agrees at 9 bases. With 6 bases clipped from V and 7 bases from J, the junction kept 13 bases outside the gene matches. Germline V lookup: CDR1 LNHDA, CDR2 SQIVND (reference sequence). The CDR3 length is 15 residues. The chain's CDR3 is CASSPTGGAGQEQYF. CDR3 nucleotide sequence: TGTGCCAGTAGCCCCACAGGGGGCGCAGGGCAGGAGCAGTACTTC.

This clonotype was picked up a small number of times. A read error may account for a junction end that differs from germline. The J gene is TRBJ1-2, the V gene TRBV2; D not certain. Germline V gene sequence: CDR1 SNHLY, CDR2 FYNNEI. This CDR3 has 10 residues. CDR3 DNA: TGTGCCAGCAGTAGCGGCCCCATGCGCTTC. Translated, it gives CASSSGPMRF.

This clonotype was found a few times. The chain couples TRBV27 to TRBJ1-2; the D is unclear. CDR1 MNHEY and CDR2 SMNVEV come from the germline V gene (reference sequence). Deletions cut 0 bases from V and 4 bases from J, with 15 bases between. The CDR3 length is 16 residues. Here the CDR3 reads CASSLSVGILFYGYTF. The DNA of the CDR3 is TGTGCCAGCAGTTTATCCGTCGGGATTCTCTTCTATGGCTACACCTTC.

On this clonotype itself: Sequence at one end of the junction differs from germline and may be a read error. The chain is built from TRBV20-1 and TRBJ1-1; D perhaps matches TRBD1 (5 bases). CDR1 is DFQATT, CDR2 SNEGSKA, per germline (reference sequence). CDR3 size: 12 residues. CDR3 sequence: CSATGPEGRGIF. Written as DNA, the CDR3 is TGCAGTGCTACGGGACCCGAGGGACGAGGAATCTTT.

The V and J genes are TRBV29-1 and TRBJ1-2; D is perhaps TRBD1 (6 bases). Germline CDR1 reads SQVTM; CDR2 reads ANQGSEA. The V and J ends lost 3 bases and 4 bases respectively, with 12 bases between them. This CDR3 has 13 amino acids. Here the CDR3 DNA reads TGCAGCGTTGATAAACAGGGAGGCTATGGCTACACCTTC. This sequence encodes CSVDKQGGYGYTF.